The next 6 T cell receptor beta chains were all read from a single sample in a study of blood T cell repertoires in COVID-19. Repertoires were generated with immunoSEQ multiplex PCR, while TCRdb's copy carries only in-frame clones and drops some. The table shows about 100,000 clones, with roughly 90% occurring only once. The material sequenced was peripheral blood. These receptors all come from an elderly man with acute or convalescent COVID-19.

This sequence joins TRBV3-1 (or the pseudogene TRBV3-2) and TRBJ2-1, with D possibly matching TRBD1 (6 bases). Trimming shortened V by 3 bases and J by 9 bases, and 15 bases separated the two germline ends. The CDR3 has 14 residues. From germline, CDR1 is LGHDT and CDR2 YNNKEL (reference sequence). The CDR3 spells CASSQHRDGGEQFF. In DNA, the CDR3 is TGTGCCAGCAGCCAGCACAGGGACGGTGGTGAGCAGTTCTTC.

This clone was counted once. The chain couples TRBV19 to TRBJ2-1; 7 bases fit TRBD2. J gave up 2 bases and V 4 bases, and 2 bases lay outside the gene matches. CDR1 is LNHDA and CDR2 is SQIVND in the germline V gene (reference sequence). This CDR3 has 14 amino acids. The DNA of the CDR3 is TGTGCCAGTAGTAGCGGGAGAACCTACAATGAGCAGTTCTTC. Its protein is CASSSGRTYNEQFF.

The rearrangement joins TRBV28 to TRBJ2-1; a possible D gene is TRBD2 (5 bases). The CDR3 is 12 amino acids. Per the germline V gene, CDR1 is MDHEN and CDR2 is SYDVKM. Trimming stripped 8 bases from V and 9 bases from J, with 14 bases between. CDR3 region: CASYSMGAEQFF. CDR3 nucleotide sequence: TGTGCCAGCTATTCTATGGGAGCTGAGCAGTTCTTC.

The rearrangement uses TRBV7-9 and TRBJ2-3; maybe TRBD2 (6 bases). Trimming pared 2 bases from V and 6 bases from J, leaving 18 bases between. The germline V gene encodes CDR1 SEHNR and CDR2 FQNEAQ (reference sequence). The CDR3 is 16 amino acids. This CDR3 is CASSLWRDPGSDTQYF. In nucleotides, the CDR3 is TGTGCCAGCAGCTTATGGAGGGACCCCGGCTCGGATACGCAGTATTTT.

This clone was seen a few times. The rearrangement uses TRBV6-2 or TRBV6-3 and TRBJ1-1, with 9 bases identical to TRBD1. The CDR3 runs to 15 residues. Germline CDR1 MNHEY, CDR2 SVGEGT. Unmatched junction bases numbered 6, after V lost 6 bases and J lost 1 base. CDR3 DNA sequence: TGTGCCAGCAGCCAACAGGGGGCTGGGAACACTGAAGCTTTCTTT. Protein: CASSQQGAGNTEAFF.

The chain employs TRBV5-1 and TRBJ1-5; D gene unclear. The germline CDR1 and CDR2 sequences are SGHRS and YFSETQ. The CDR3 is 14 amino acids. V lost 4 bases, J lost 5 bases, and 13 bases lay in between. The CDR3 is CASSQGLNDQPQHF. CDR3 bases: TGCGCCAGCAGCCAAGGACTGAATGATCAGCCCCAGCATTTT.